Shown below are 26 T cell receptor beta chains from a single sample sequenced in a study of blood T cell repertoires in COVID-19. Profiled with immunoSEQ multiplex PCR; TCRdb holds only in-frame clones, not every one. The sample records some 250,000 clones, about 86% being singletons. Sequences were obtained from PBMCs or T cells enriched from blood (not recorded which). The receptors originated from a woman in her thirties or forties with acute COVID-19.

The chain is built from TRBV25-1 and TRBJ2-7, with 8 nucleotides matching TRBD2. J gave up 0 bases and V 1 base, and 5 bases lay outside the gene matches. The CDR3 consists of 16 residues. Germline V lookup: CDR1 MGHDK, CDR2 SYGVNS. Written as DNA, the CDR3 is TGTGCCAGCAGTGAATCCATCCTAGCGGGCTCCTACGAGCAGTACTTC. This gives the protein CASSESILAGSYEQYF.

This clone was detected only once. The chain joins TRBV5-1 to TRBJ2-3; 9 bases line up with TRBD2. J gave up 4 bases and V 1 base, and 4 bases lay outside the gene matches. The germline V gene encodes CDR1 SGHRS and CDR2 YFSETQ. CDR3 length: 15 amino acids. CDR3 nucleotide sequence: TGCGCCAGCAGCTTGTCGGCTAGCGGGGCAGATACGCAGTATTTT. Amino acids: CASSLSASGADTQYF.

The CDR3 DNA reads TGTGCCAGCAGTGAATCAGGGGGCAGTGGCTACACCTTC. Its translation is CASSESGGSGYTF. V gene TRBV6-4 combines with J gene TRBJ1-2; 8 bases map to TRBD1. Germline trimming cut 3 bases from V and 7 bases from J; bases unmatched to any gene: 4. The CDR3 loop spans 13 amino acids. CDR1 is MRHNA and CDR2 is SNTAGT in the germline V gene.

The chain recombines TRBV7-2 with TRBJ2-5, with D maybe TRBD1 (6 bases). CDR1 is SGHTA, CDR2 FQGNSA, per germline. The germline V and J ends were trimmed by 1 base and 4 bases, with 25 bases remaining between them. The CDR3 length is 19 residues. This CDR3 is CASSLEGLPPHMGAETQYF. The CDR3 DNA sequence: TGTGCCAGCAGCTTAGAAGGACTCCCTCCTCACATGGGGGCAGAGACCCAGTACTTC. The full variable domain, rest sourced from reference TRBV7-2 and TRBJ2-5, is GAGVSQSPSNKVTEKGKDVELRCDPISGHTALYWYRQSLGQGLEFLIYFQGNSAPDKSGLPSDRFSAERTGGSVSTLTIQRTQQEDSAVYLCASSLEGLPPHMGAETQYFGPGTRLLVL.

A few counts support this clone. V usage is TRBV11-2 and J usage is TRBJ2-7; 7 bases map to TRBD2. The CDR3 contains 13 residues. V dropped 4 bases and J dropped 10; count of bases not matched to a gene: 10. Germline V gene data show CDR1 as SGHAT and CDR2 as FQNNGV. In DNA form, the CDR3 reads TGTGCCAGCAGCTCCGCGGGGGTGAGAGGACAGTACTTC. It specifies CASSSAGVRGQYF.

V usage is TRBV19 and J usage is TRBJ2-3, with 8 nucleotides matching TRBD2. Germline V gives CDR1 LNHDA, CDR2 SQIVND (reference sequence). This CDR3 has 15 amino acids. The junction had 7 bases not matched to a gene; V was cut back by 6 bases and J by 2 bases. In nucleotides, the CDR3 is TGTGCCAGTAGAGCGGGAGAGGGTCTCACAGATACGCAGTATTTT. The encoded protein is CASRAGEGLTDTQYF.

This sequence joins TRBV29-1 and TRBJ2-3; D not certain. The CDR3 runs to 12 residues. Between the trimmed V and J ends, which lost 7 bases and 8 bases, there was a span of 16 bases. Germline loops: CDR1 SQVTM, CDR2 ANQGSEA. The CDR3 spells CSASNGVGTQYF. The DNA of the CDR3 is TGCAGCGCCTCTAATGGTGTTGGTACGCAGTATTTT.

This sequence joins TRBV7-3 and TRBJ2-1; 9 bases are a match to TRBD2. The length of the CDR3 is 15 residues. The V gene end was trimmed by 0 bases and the J gene end by 8 bases; junction bases not matched to a gene: 5. Germline V gene data show CDR1 as SGHTA and CDR2 as FQGTGA. CDR3 DNA sequence: TGTGCCAGCAGCTTAACTAGCGGGAGAGCCGATGAGCAGTTCTTC. It specifies CASSLTSGRADEQFF.

The chain is built from TRBV25-1 and TRBJ1-1, with 9 bases identical to TRBD1. V lost 8 bases and J lost 4; bases outside the gene matches: 11. The length of the CDR3 is 15 residues. CDR1 MGHDK and CDR2 SYGVNS come from the germline V gene. This CDR3 reads CASARGTGRTTEAFF. The CDR3 DNA reads TGTGCCAGCGCCCGGGGGACAGGGAGGACCACTGAAGCTTTCTTT.

The CDR3 is CSVGLAGNEQFF. The CDR3, as DNA: TGCAGCGTTGGACTAGCGGGGAATGAGCAGTTCTTC. The chain uses TRBV29-1 and TRBJ2-1, with 11 bases aligning to TRBD2. Losses at the gene ends were 4 bases for V and 7 bases for J; bases not matched to a gene: 0. This CDR3 is built from 12 residues. Germline CDR1 and CDR2: SQVTM and ANQGSEA.

The chain is built from TRBV11-3 and TRBJ2-3; 7 bases match TRBD2. The trim removed 0 bases at V and 2 bases at J, leaving 11 bases unmatched. The germline V gene has CDR1 SGHNT and CDR2 YENEEA. The CDR3 covers 18 residues. CDR3 region: CASSLDRNSGPSTDTQYF. CDR3 nucleotide sequence: TGTGCCAGCAGCTTAGATCGAAATAGCGGGCCTTCCACAGATACGCAGTATTTT.

The V gene is TRBV7-3, the J gene TRBJ2-3, with 10 bases aligning to TRBD2. Trimming took 5 bases from V and 0 from J; bases not matched to a gene: 17. The CDR3 runs to 20 residues. Germline V gene data show CDR1 as SGHTA and CDR2 as FQGTGA. The CDR3 coding sequence is TGTGCCAGCAGCCTCGTCCGACTAGCGGGTACACAGTCGAGCACAGATACGCAGTATTTT. As protein: CASSLVRLAGTQSSTDTQYF.

In this sample, this clone turned up once. The genes are TRBV28 and TRBJ2-7; 9 bases are shared with TRBD2. The CDR3 length is 14 residues. Germline CDR1 reads MDHEN; CDR2 reads SYDVKM. The ends lost 7 bases at V and 6 bases at J; junction bases unmatched: 10. DNA of the CDR3: TGTGCCAGCACTACCTGGGGACTAGCCTCCGAGCAGTACTTC. Translation: CASTTWGLASEQYF.

This rearrangement joins TRBV29-1 to TRBJ1-2; 10 bases are a match to TRBD1. The CDR3 is 13 residues long. V was pared by 4 bases and J by 5 bases, with 4 bases of the junction left unmatched. The V gene's germline CDR1 is SQVTM and CDR2 ANQGSEA. The CDR3 DNA is TGCAGCGTTGTGAAGGGACAGGGGTATGGCTACACCTTC. Translated: CSVVKGQGYGYTF. Full variable domain (rest looked up from reference TRBV29-1 and TRBJ1-2): SAVISQKPSRDICQRGTSLTIQCQVDSQVTMMFWYRQQPGQSLTLIATANQGSEATYESGFVIDKFPISRPNLTFSTLTVSNMSPEDSSIYLCSVVKGQGYGYTFGSGTRLTVV.

Only a few counts were recorded for this clone. J is TRBJ1-5 and V is TRBV19; weak D call: TRBD1 (5 bases). Germline V gene sequence: CDR1 LNHDA, CDR2 SQIVND (reference sequence). Trimming removed 6 bases from V and 2 bases from J, with 8 bases in between. The CDR3 spans 13 residues. CDR3 coding DNA: TGTGCCAGTAGAGACAGCGGCAATCAGCCCCAGCATTTT. This sequence encodes CASRDSGNQPQHF.

V usage is TRBV11-3 and J usage is TRBJ2-1, with a weak D call TRBD1 (6 bases). There are 16 residues in the CDR3. Trimming took off 1 base at V and 6 bases at J, with 16 bases between the two ends. CDR1 SGHNT and CDR2 YENEEA come from the germline V gene. The CDR3 here is CASSLVGTTVGNEQFF. CDR3 coding DNA: TGTGCCAGCAGCTTAGTTGGGACAACGGTGGGCAATGAGCAGTTCTTC.

This sequence joins TRBV11-3 and TRBJ2-1, with D unresolved. The CDR3 totals 14 residues. The germline CDR1 and CDR2 sequences are SGHNT and YENEEA. Trimming removed 0 bases at V and 8 bases at J, with 11 bases between. In DNA form, the CDR3 reads TGTGCCAGCAGCTTAGACACAGTGATCGATGAGCAGTTCTTC. Amino acid sequence: CASSLDTVIDEQFF.

The chain employs TRBV28 and TRBJ1-2; D remains ambiguous. Germline lookup yields CDR1 MDHEN and CDR2 SYDVKM. The CDR3 loop spans 15 amino acids. V was clipped by 1 base and J by 2 bases, with 11 bases between them. CDR3 sequence reads: CASSLSQHTNYGYTF. The CDR3 DNA reads as TGTGCCAGCAGTTTATCGCAACACACGAACTATGGCTACACCTTC.

The genes are TRBV5-5 and TRBJ2-5; 8 nucleotides match TRBD2. The CDR3 totals 15 residues. V lost 2 bases, J lost 3 bases, and 6 bases stayed unmatched. Germline loops: CDR1 SGHKS, CDR2 YYEKEE (reference sequence). The CDR3 region has the DNA TGTGCCAGCAGCTTAGAAGCGGGAGTAGAAGAGACCCAGTACTTC. Translation: CASSLEAGVEETQYF.

The J gene is TRBJ2-7, the V gene TRBV6-5; 8 bases map to TRBD2. CDR1 is MNHEY, CDR2 SVGAGI, per germline. The trim removed 4 bases at V and 3 bases at J, leaving 8 bases unmatched. CDR3 size: 15 residues. DNA of the CDR3: TGTGCCAGCAGTTTCGGAGCGGGAGTCGACTACGAGCAGTACTTC. This sequence encodes CASSFGAGVDYEQYF.

The rearrangement joins TRBV7-2 to TRBJ2-5; 13 bases align to TRBD2. Germline CDR1 and CDR2: SGHTA and FQGNSA. CDR3 length equals 15 residues. V dropped 6 bases and J dropped 5; count of bases not matched to a gene: 6. CDR3 bases: TGTGCCAGCAGTCGGACTAGCGGGAGCCTGGAGACCCAGTACTTC. Its protein product is CASSRTSGSLETQYF. The entire variable domain, with the rest obtained from reference TRBV7-2 and TRBJ2-5, is as follows: GAGVSQSPSNKVTEKGKDVELRCDPISGHTALYWYRQSLGQGLEFLIYFQGNSAPDKSGLPSDRFSAERTGGSVSTLTIQRTQQEDSAVYLCASSRTSGSLETQYFGPGTRLLVL.

The V gene is TRBV2, the J gene TRBJ2-5; 11 bases line up with TRBD2. The J segment lost 1 base and the V segment lost 6 bases, leaving 4 bases of the junction unmatched. This CDR3 region has 15 residues. The germline CDR1 and CDR2 sequences are SNHLY and FYNNEI. CDR3 region: CASRRLAGGQETQYF. The CDR3 DNA reads TGTGCCAGCAGGCGTCTAGCGGGGGGCCAAGAGACCCAGTACTTC.

The chain has TRBV4-1 and TRBJ2-3; a weak D match, TRBD2 (6 bases). The CDR3 runs to 17 residues. Trimming took 2 bases from V and 0 from J, leaving 15 bases between them. Germline V gives CDR1 MGHRA, CDR2 YSYEKL. The CDR3 sequence: CASSQNPGDRSTDTQYF. As DNA, the CDR3 is TGCGCCAGCAGCCAAAACCCGGGGGACCGTAGCACAGATACGCAGTATTTT.

The rearrangement joins TRBV6-4 to TRBJ2-1, with 8 nucleotides matching TRBD2. Germline V CDR1 and CDR2: MRHNA, SNTAGT. Trimming cost V 2 bases and J 9 bases; bases outside gene matches: 9. The CDR3 consists of 15 residues. In nucleotides, the CDR3 is TGTGCCAGCAGTGACCAACCCGGGACTAGATCTGAGCAGTTCTTC. It specifies CASSDQPGTRSEQFF.

This clone was picked up one time. The chain recombines TRBV5-1 with TRBJ2-5; TRBD1 agrees at 8 bases. With 4 bases clipped from V and 1 base from J, the junction kept 12 bases outside the gene matches. The CDR3 length is 17 residues. Germline V CDR1 and CDR2: SGHRS, YFSETQ. As DNA, the CDR3 is TGCGCCAGCAGCCGAGGGGACAGGATGACCCCCCAAGAGACCCAGTACTTC. It translates to CASSRGDRMTPQETQYF.

This clone showed up many times. This chain uses TRBV20-1 with TRBJ2-1; 7 nucleotides agree with TRBD2. CDR1 DFQATT and CDR2 SNEGSKA come from the germline V gene (reference sequence). The CDR3 runs 15 residues. Trimming at V came to 3 bases and at J to 0 bases, leaving 5 bases not matched to a gene. For the CDR3, the DNA is TGCAGTGCTAGTGGGCTAGCGGACTCCTACAATGAGCAGTTCTTC. Translation gives CSASGLADSYNEQFF.